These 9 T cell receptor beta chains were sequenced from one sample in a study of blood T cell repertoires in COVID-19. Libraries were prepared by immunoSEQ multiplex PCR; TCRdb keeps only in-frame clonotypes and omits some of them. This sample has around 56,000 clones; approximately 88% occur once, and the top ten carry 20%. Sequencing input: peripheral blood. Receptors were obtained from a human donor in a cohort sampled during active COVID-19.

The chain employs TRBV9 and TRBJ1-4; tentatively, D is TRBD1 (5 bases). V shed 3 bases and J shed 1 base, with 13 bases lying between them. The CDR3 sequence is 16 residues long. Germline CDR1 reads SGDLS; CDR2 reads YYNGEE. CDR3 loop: CASSALGGGTNEKLFF. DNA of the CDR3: TGTGCCAGCAGCGCCCTCGGGGGGGGAACTAATGAAAAACTGTTTTTT.

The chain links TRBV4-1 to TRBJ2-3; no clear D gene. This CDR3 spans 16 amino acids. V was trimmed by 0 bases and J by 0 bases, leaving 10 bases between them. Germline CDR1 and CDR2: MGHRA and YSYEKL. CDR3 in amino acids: CASSQEAEPSTDTQYF. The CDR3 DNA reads TGCGCCAGCAGCCAAGAGGCAGAACCTAGCACAGATACGCAGTATTTT.

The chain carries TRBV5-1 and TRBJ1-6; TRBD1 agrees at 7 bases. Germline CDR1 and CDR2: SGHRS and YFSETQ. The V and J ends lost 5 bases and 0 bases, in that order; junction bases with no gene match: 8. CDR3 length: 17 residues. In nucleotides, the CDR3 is TGCGCCAGCAGAAGGGACAGTCCTAGCTCCTATAATTCACCCCTCCACTTT. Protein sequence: CASRRDSPSSYNSPLHF.

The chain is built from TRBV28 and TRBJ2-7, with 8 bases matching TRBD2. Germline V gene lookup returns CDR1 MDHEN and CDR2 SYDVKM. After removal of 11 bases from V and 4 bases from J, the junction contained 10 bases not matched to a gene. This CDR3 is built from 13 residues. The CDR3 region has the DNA TGTGCCGGCAAAGCGGGAGTAGGATACGAGCAGTACTTC. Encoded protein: CAGKAGVGYEQYF.

DNA of the CDR3: TGTGCCAGCAGCTTCGGCTCTGGAAACACCATATATTTT. This encodes CASSFGSGNTIYF. The V gene is TRBV7-2, the J gene TRBJ1-3; no clear D. Germline values: CDR1 SGHTA, CDR2 FQGNSA. CDR3 length equals 13 residues. V was shortened by 3 bases and J by 0 bases, with 3 bases between the two germline ends.

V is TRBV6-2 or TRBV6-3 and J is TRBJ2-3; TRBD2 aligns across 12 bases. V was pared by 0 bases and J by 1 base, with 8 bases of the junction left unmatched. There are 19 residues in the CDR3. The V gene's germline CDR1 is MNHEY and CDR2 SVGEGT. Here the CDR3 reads CASSYSTSGGMEGTDTQYF. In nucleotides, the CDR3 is TGTGCCAGCAGTTACTCCACTAGCGGGGGGATGGAAGGCACAGATACGCAGTATTTT.

This CDR3 is CAWSVLPTGASEQYF. The CDR3 nucleotides read TGTGCCTGGAGTGTACTTCCCACAGGGGCGTCCGAGCAGTACTTC. This chain links TRBV30 with TRBJ2-7, with 7 bases identical to TRBD1. With 0 bases clipped from V and 6 bases from J, the junction kept 11 bases outside the gene matches. CDR1 and CDR2 from the germline V gene are GTSNPN and SVGIG (reference sequence). The CDR3 covers 15 residues. The full variable domain, with the rest looked up from reference TRBV30 and TRBJ2-7, is SQTIHQWPATLVQPVGSPLSLECTVEGTSNPNLYWYRQAAGRGLQLLFYSVGIGQISSEVPQNLSASRPQDRQFILSSKKLLLSDSGFYLCAWSVLPTGASEQYFGPGTRLTVT.

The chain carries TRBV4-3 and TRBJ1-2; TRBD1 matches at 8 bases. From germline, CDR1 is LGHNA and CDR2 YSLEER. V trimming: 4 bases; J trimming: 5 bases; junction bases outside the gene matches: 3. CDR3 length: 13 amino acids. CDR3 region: CASSPDRVYGYTF. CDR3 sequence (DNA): TGCGCCAGCAGCCCGGACAGGGTTTATGGCTACACCTTC.

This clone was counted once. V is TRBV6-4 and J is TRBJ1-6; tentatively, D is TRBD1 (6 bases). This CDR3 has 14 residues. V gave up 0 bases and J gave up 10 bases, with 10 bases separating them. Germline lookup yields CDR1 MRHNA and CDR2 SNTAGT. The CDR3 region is CASSDSDQGSPLHF. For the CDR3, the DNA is TGTGCCAGCAGTGACTCGGACCAGGGGTCACCCCTCCACTTT.